Listed below are T cell receptor beta chains from one sample, sequenced in a study of cytomegalovirus exposure and HLA in healthy donors. The data were produced by immunoSEQ multiplex PCR, yet TCRdb's version contains in-frame clones alone and is incomplete. The sample lists roughly 71,000 clones; approximately 80% were seen once. The sample taken for sequencing was PBMCs. The receptors here all came from a girl aged 5 to 17 in good health and CMV-seropositive. CDR3s include the opening cysteine and the closing phenylalanine or tryptophan. A D gene is named only where the DNA matches it firmly. Rows may omit the clone size; those that give it use once, few, many or a size class.

J: TRBJ2-1
size: few
V: TRBV7-2
D: .
DNA: TGTGCCAGCAGCCTGGGGGGTGACTCCTACAATGAGCAGTTCTTC
CDR3: CASSLGGDSYNEQFF

J: TRBJ2-3
size: few
V: TRBV27
D: TRBD1
DNA: TGTGCCAGCAGTCCGACAGGGGAGGGCACAGATACGCAGTATTTT
CDR3: CASSPTGEGTDTQYF

J: TRBJ1-5
size: .
V: TRBV28
D: .
DNA: TGTGCCAGCAGTTTGGGCCGGCTTAATCAGCCCCAGCATTTT
CDR3: CASSLGRLNQPQHF

J: TRBJ1-5
size: .
V: TRBV2
D: TRBD1
DNA: TGTGCCAGCAGGGGGGTCCAGGGGGCTCAGCCCCAGCATTTT
CDR3: CASRGVQGAQPQHF

J: TRBJ1-5
size: .
V: TRBV28
D: TRBD1
DNA: TGTGCCAGCAGTTCAACAGCCGTGGACAGGGCCAATCAGCCCCAGCATTTT
CDR3: CASSSTAVDRANQPQHF

J: TRBJ1-5
size: .
V: TRBV7-2
D: .
DNA: TGTGCCAGCAGTCCGGGGATGGGTCCCCAGCCCCAGCATTTT
CDR3: CASSPGMGPQPQHF

J: TRBJ2-7
size: .
V: TRBV2
D: TRBD1
DNA: TGTGCCAGCAGTGGGACAGGGACCGAGCAGTACTTC
CDR3: CASSGTGTEQYF

J: TRBJ2-2
size: few
V: TRBV28
D: .
DNA: TGTGCCAGCAGTTTATACTTCGGGGTAGTCGTATCCACCGGGGAGCTGTTTTTT
CDR3: CASSLYFGVVVSTGELFF

J: TRBJ1-5
size: .
V: TRBV30
D: .
DNA: TGTGCCTGGACCCAGGGCCCTAATCAGCCCCAGCATTTT
CDR3: CAWTQGPNQPQHF

J: TRBJ1-1
size: .
V: TRBV7-7
D: .
DNA: TGTGCTAGCAGCTTAGGTCCAGGGGATGAAGCTTTCTTT
CDR3: CASSLGPGDEAFF

J: TRBJ1-2
size: .
V: TRBV5-4
D: .
DNA: TGTGCCAGCAGCTTGTTCCGGGTCGGGTATGGCTACACCTTC
CDR3: CASSLFRVGYGYTF

J: TRBJ2-7
size: .
V: TRBV15
D: .
DNA: TGTGCCACCAGGCAGGGCGGGGGCCTCTACGAGCAGTACTTC
CDR3: CATRQGGGLYEQYF

J: TRBJ2-7
size: .
V: TRBV28
D: TRBD1
DNA: TGTGCCAGCAACGGACAGGAGCCCTACGAGCAGTACTTC
CDR3: CASNGQEPYEQYF

J: TRBJ1-5
size: .
V: TRBV28
D: TRBD1
DNA: TGTGCCAGCAGTCCGCGACAGGGGATGGGATCCAATCAGCCCCAGCATTTT
CDR3: CASSPRQGMGSNQPQHF

J: TRBJ2-7
size: .
V: TRBV6-1
D: .
DNA: TGTGCCAGCTTGAGGCCGGATGGGTTTGTAGGCGAGCAGTACTTC
CDR3: CASLRPDGFVGEQYF

J: TRBJ1-1
size: .
V: TRBV30
D: TRBD1
DNA: TGTGCCTGGAGGGGACAGTTCGACACTGAAGCTTTCTTT
CDR3: CAWRGQFDTEAFF

J: TRBJ2-5
size: .
V: TRBV30
D: TRBD1
DNA: TGTGCCTGGAGTGTACTGGACAGGGCTGGCGAGACCCAGTACTTC
CDR3: CAWSVLDRAGETQYF

J: TRBJ1-1
size: .
V: TRBV19
D: .
DNA: TGTGCCAGTAGTTTCCCGGGACATGCGGCTTTCTTT
CDR3: CASSFPGHAAFF

J: TRBJ1-1
size: few
V: TRBV6-5
D: TRBD1
DNA: TGTGCCAGCAGTACACGTTACAGGGGACCTGAAGCTTTCTTT
CDR3: CASSTRYRGPEAFF

J: TRBJ2-7
size: few
V: TRBV7-2
D: TRBD2
DNA: TGTGCCAGCAGCAGTGGCGGGAGGGCGCGGGAGCAGTACTTC
CDR3: CASSSGGRAREQYF

J: TRBJ2-7
size: once
V: TRBV7-9
D: TRBD2
DNA: TGTGCCAGCAGCTTAAGTCCGGGTCGCGGACTAGGGGAGCAGTACTTC
CDR3: CASSLSPGRGLGEQYF

J: TRBJ2-7
size: once
V: TRBV6-6
D: TRBD1
DNA: TGTGCCAGCAGTTACCGACAGGGAACCTACGAGCAGTACTTC
CDR3: CASSYRQGTYEQYF

J: TRBJ2-2
size: .
V: TRBV27
D: .
DNA: TGTGCCGGTCCTTCGAAGTCGAAGGTGGGTTGCCTAAGGCGGTGGAGCACCGGGGAGCTGTTTTTT
CDR3: CAGPSKSKVGCLRRWSTGELFF

J: TRBJ1-1
size: few
V: TRBV4-2
D: TRBD1
DNA: TGTGCCAGCAGCCAGGCCGGGACAGCGAACACTGAAGCTTTCTTT
CDR3: CASSQAGTANTEAFF

J: TRBJ2-1
size: few
V: TRBV30
D: .
DNA: TGTGCCTGGAGTGTACTCAATGAGCAGTTCTTC
CDR3: CAWSVLNEQFF